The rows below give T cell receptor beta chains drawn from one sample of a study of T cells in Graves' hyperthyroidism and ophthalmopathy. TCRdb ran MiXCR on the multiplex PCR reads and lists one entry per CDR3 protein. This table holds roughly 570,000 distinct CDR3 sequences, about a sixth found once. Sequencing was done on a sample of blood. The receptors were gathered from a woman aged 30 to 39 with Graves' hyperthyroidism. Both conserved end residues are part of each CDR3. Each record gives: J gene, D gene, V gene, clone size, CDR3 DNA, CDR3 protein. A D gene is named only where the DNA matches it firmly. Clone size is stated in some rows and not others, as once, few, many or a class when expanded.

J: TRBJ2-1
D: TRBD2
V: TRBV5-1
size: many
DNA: TGCGCCAGCAGCCTAGCGGGAGGAGCCAATGAGCAGTTCTTC
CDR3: CASSLAGGANEQFF

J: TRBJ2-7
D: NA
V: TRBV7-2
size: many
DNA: TGTGCCAGCAGCTCACATCCCCGGCAGGGATTCGAGCAGTACTTC
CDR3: CASSSHPRQGFEQYF

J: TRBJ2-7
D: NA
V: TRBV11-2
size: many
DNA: TGTGCCAGCAGCTTGGTCGAGCAGTACTTC
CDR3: CASSLVEQYF

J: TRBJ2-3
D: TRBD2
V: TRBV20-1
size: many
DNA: TGCAGTGCTAGAGGGCTAGCGGGACGGGTTACAGATACGCAGTATTTT
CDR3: CSARGLAGRVTDTQYF

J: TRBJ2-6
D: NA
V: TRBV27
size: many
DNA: TGTGCCAGCAGTTCCTCTGGGGCCAACGTCCTGACTTTC
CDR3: CASSSSGANVLTF

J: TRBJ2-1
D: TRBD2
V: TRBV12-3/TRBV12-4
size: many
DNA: TGTGCCAGCAGTCAGACTAGCGGGGCTTACAATGAGCAGTTCTTC
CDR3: CASSQTSGAYNEQFF

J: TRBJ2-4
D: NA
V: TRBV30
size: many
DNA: TGTGCCTGGAGTGTAGGTGGTTTCGCCAAAAACATTCAGTACTTC
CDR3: CAWSVGGFAKNIQYF

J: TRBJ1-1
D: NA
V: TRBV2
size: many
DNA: TGTGCCAGCAGTGAGTCTTGGGGTAGGGGCACTGAAGCTTTCTTT
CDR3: CASSESWGRGTEAFF

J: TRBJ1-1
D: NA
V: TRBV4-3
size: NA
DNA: TGCGCCAGCAGCCAAGATCTGAGGGTATGGACTGAAGCTTTCTTT
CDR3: CASSQDLRVWTEAFF

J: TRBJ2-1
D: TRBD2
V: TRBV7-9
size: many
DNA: TGTGCCAGCAGCTCGGACTACCGGGAGGTCGACTACAATGAGCAGTTCTTC
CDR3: CASSSDYREVDYNEQFF

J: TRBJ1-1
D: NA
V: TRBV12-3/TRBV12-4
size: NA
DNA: TGTGCCAGCAGCTGGAGGGACACTGAAGCTTTCTTT
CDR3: CASSWRDTEAFF

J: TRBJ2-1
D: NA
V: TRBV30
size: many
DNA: TGTGCCTGGAGCATTAAACAGGGCTACAATGAGCAGTTCTTC
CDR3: CAWSIKQGYNEQFF

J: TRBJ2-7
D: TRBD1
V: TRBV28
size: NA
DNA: TGTGCCACTCGTAGGACAGGACTCTACGAGCAGTACTTC
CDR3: CATRRTGLYEQYF

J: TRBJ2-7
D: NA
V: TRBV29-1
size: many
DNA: TGCAGCGTTGAAGGTCGGCCGGGACGAACTGGAGCCTACGAGCAGTACTTC
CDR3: CSVEGRPGRTGAYEQYF

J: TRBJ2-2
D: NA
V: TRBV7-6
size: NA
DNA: TGTGCCAGCAGCAGGCCCTTGACGGGCAGGAACACCGGGGAGCTGTTTTTT
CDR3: CASSRPLTGRNTGELFF

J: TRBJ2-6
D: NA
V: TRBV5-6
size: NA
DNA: TGTGCCAGCAGCATTGGCACAGCACTCGTCCTGACTTTC
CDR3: CASSIGTALVLTF

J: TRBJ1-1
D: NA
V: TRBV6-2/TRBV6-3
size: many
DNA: TGTGCCAGCAGTTACCGGTCAGGGAGGACTGAAGCTTTCTTT
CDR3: CASSYRSGRTEAFF

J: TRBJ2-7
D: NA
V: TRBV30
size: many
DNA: TGTGCCTGGAGTGGGGACTCGTACTACGAGCAGTACTTC
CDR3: CAWSGDSYYEQYF

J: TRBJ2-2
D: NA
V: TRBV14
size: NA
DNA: TGTGCCAGCAGTAGGGGGGCGACCGGGGAGCTGTTTTTT
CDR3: CASSRGATGELFF

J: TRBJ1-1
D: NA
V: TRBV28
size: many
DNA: TGTGCCAGCAGTCCGGTAGGCACTGAAGCTTTCTTT
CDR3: CASSPVGTEAFF

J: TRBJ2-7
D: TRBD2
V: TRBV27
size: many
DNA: TGCGCCAGCAGCCTAGCGGGAGGACGCTACGAGCAGTACTTC
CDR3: CASSLAGGRYEQYF

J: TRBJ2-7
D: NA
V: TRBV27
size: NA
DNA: TGTGCCAGCAGTTTGAGTCCGTTGGGGCCCTCCGAGCAGTACTTC
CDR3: CASSLSPLGPSEQYF

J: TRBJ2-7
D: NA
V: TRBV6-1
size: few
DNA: TGTGCCAGCAGTGAATGGCCAGGGAGCTCCTACGAGCAGTACTTC
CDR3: CASSEWPGSSYEQYF

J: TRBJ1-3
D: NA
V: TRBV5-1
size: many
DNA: TGCGCCAGCAGCTTGGGCCTTACTGGAAACACCATATATTTT
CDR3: CASSLGLTGNTIYF

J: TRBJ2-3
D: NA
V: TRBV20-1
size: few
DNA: TGCAGTGCTAGAGCCCCTGGGAGGGATACGCAGTATTTT
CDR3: CSARAPGRDTQYF

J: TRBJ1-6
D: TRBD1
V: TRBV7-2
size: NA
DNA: TGTGCCAGCAGCTTATTAGGGGGCGAATCCTATAATTCACCCCTCCACTTT
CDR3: CASSLLGGESYNSPLHF

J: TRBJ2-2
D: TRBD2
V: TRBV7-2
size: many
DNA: TGTGCCAGCAGACGAATAGCGGGAGGCACCGGGGAGCTGTTTTTT
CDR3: CASRRIAGGTGELFF

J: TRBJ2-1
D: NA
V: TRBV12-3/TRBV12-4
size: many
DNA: TGTGCCAGCAGTCCACCCAGGAGGGCGAGGAACAATGAGCAGTTCTTC
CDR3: CASSPPRRARNNEQFF

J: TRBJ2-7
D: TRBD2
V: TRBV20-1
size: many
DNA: TGCAGTGCTAGCCTGACTAGCGGGAGGTCGTACGAGCAGTACTTC
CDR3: CSASLTSGRSYEQYF

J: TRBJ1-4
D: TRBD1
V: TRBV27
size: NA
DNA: TGTGCCAGCAGTTTATCTTGGGGGACAGGGTCTGGAACTAATGAAAAACTGTTTTTT
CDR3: CASSLSWGTGSGTNEKLFF

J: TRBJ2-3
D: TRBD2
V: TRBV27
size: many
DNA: TGTGCCAGCAGATTCCAGGCTAGCGGGAGCACAGATACGCAGTATTTT
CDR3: CASRFQASGSTDTQYF

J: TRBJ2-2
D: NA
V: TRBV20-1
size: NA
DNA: TGCAGTGCCCAGACTAGCAGGGGGACCGGGGAGCTGTTTTTT
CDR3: CSAQTSRGTGELFF

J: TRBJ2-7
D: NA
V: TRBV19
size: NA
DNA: TGTGCCAGTAGTATAGGTCGATTAACCTACGAGCAGTACTTC
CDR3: CASSIGRLTYEQYF

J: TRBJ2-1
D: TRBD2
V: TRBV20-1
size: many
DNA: TGCAGTGCCCAGGGACTAGCGGGAGGGGGGGGATCCTACAATGAGCAGTTCTTC
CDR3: CSAQGLAGGGGSYNEQFF

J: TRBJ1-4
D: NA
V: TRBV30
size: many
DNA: TGTGCCTGGAGTGTACGGGGCTACGATGAAAAACTGTTTTTT
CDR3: CAWSVRGYDEKLFF

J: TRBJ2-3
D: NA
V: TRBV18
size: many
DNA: TGTGCCAGCTCACCACCGTCCAGTTCTAGCACAGATACGCAGTATTTT
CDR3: CASSPPSSSSTDTQYF

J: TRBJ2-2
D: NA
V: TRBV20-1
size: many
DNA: TGCAGTGCTCAAGGGATGACCTACACCGGGGAGCTGTTTTTT
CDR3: CSAQGMTYTGELFF

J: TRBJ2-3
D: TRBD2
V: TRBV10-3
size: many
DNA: TGTGCCATAGCTAGCGGGAGGACCACAGATACGCAGTATTTT
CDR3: CAIASGRTTDTQYF

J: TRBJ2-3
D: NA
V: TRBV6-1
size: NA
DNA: TGTGCCAGCAGCGCAAACAGGGCGAGCACAGATACGCAGTATTTT
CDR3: CASSANRASTDTQYF